This TCR beta chain was sequenced during a study of shared clonotypes between healthy human individuals. Whole-study results and caveats: Sequencing depth was predicted to influence how clonotypes are shared among donors.

When replicate PCRs were run on sorted subsets, they used 200 ng DNA, 30,000 to 35,000 T cell genomes. The repertoire was sequenced with immunoSEQ multiplex PCR; TCRdb's copy has only in-frame clones and lacks some. The sample holds about 2.4 million clones, more than 90% seen once. The CDR3 has 16 residues. V dropped 8 bases and J dropped 4; count of bases not matched to a gene: 10. Germline V CDR1 and CDR2: GTSNPN, SVGIG (reference sequence). With regard to this clone: Its antigen is unidentified.

The chain has TRBV30 and TRBJ2-2, with TRBD2 identical over 13 bases. Material for sequencing was naive CD4+ T cells sorted from blood. Subset denoted: CD45RA+ positively selected. The TCR originated in a man between 18 and 29 years old in good health. The CDR3 loop is CAAGRGLAGSTGELFF. In nucleotides, the CDR3 is TGTGCCGCAGGGAGGGGACTAGCGGGGAGCACCGGGGAGCTGTTTTTT.